This TCR beta chain originates from a study of cytomegalovirus exposure and HLA in healthy donors. 60 Vbeta and 13 Jbeta primers were used in PCR. Profiled with immunoSEQ multiplex PCR; TCRdb holds only in-frame clones, not every one. This table holds 120,000 or so clones, about 74% found once. CDR1 and CDR2 (germline): LNHDA, SQIVND (reference sequence). The CDR3 has 17 residues. The ends lost 5 bases at V and 4 bases at J; junction bases unmatched: 13. This clone occurred once. This receptor was obtained from a woman in her forties or fifties in good health and CMV-seropositive. The chain couples TRBV19 to TRBJ1-5, with 8 nucleotides matching TRBD1. Sequencing was done on a sample of PBMCs. This chain's CDR3 is CASSLYAGGATNQPQHF. In DNA, the CDR3 is TGTGCCAGTAGTCTCTATGCAGGGGGCGCGACAAATCAGCCCCAGCATTTT.